This TCR beta chain is from a study of response to subunit inactivated influenza vaccine. TCRdb reprocessed the RT-PCR reads with MiXCR, giving one entry per CDR3 protein. The sample lists 600,000 to 700,000 distinct CDR3 sequences, about 14% occurring once. V was pared by 7 bases and J by 5 bases, with 7 bases of the junction left unmatched. CDR1 DFQATT and CDR2 SNEGSKA come from the germline V gene (reference sequence). This CDR3 region has 12 residues. The sequences come from PBMCs from blood, collected less than 15 days before vaccination. The chain couples TRBV20-1 to TRBJ2-7; TRBD2 agrees at 8 bases. The TCR comes from a man aged 45 to 65 who received an inactivated influenza vaccine. This CDR3 is CSGKSGGDEQYF. The CDR3, as DNA: TGCAGTGGGAAATCCGGGGGGGACGAGCAGTACTTC.